The count of the clone carrying this T cell receptor (beta chain) is one. Its target is unknown. Method: immunoSEQ multiplex PCR; TCRdb's copy keeps in-frame clones and lacks some. The table shows 37,000 or so clones, with 70% to 90% occurring only once. The data stem from a study of STAT5B mutations in CD4+ large granular lymphocyte leukemia. Buffy coats from healthy blood donors served as controls. After removal of 4 bases from V and 7 bases from J, the junction contained 7 bases not matched to a gene. The CDR3 consists of 13 residues. Germline CDR1 reads SNHLY; CDR2 reads FYNNEI. Study-wide results and caveats: Without putative leukemic clones, patient CD4-sorted repertoires remained more clonal than healthy CD4+ repertoires. TRBV06-family usage was enriched in top patient clones (8/27) versus controls (2/35).

The clonotype originates from a human donor in good health. The sequenced material came from CD4+ T cells from blood buffy coats. The chain links TRBV2 to TRBJ2-7, with 7 bases fitting TRBD2. For the CDR3, the DNA is TGTGCCAGCAGTGTTGGGAGGGCCGGGGAGCAGTACTTC. Translation: CASSVGRAGEQYF.